Below, one T cell receptor beta chain is given with its context. The antigen is unknown. Each CDR3 protein is one row after TCRdb ran MiXCR on the 5' RACE reads. The sample yields about 360,000 distinct CDR3 sequences, approximately 15% seen once. The data belong to a study of CD8 T cells in ankylosing spondylitis. General study findings and limits: Reports say disease-linked clones showed up significantly more in matched ankylosing spondylitis synovial fluid. Clones that were linked to disease were CD8+ and were relatively rare in peripheral blood.

With 10 bases removed from V and 7 bases from J, the gap between germline ends came to 17 bases. The germline V gene encodes CDR1 MNHNS and CDR2 SASEGT. The CDR3 consists of 13 residues. This TCR came from a male donor with ankylosing spondylitis or in good health (not recorded which). The sample consisted of blood, either unsorted or a sorted T cell fraction (not recorded which). The chain uses TRBV6-1 and TRBJ1-5; tentative D call: TRBD1 (6 bases). Here the CDR3 reads CATWNRVRQPQHF. CDR3 DNA: TGTGCCACGTGGAACAGGGTCCGACAGCCCCAGCATTTT.